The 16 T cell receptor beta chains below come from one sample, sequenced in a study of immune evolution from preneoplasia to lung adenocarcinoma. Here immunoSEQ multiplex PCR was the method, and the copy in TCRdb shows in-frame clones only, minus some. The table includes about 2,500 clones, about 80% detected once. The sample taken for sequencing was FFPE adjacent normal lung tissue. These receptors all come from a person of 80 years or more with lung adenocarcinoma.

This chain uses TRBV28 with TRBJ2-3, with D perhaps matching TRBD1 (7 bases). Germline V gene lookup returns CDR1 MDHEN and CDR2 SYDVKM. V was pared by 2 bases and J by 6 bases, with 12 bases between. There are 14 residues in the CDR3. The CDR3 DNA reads TGTGCCAGCAGTTTAGGAGGGGGCGCCGATACGCAGTATTTT. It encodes CASSLGGGADTQYF.

Here the CDR3 reads CASSLASGRLGHTEAFF. The CDR3 DNA reads as TGCGCCAGCAGCTTGGCCTCGGGGAGGTTAGGGCACACTGAAGCTTTCTTT. This rearrangement joins TRBV5-1 to TRBJ1-1; D not resolved. V lost 0 bases, J lost 3 bases, and 18 bases lay in between. The CDR3 runs to 17 residues. Germline assignment: CDR1 SGHRS and CDR2 YFSETQ.

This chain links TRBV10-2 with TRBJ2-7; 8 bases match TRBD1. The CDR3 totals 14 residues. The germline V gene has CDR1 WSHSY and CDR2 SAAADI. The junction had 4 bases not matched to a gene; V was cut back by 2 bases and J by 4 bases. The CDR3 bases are TGCGCCAGCAGTGAGACAGGGGGACAATACGAGCAGTACTTC. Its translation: CASSETGGQYEQYF.

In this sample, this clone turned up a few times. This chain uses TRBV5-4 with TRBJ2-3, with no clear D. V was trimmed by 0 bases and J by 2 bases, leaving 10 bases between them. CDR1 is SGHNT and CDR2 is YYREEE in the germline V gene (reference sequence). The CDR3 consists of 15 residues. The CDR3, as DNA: TGTGCCAGCAGCTTGGACGTGGGGTACACAGATACGCAGTATTTT. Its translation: CASSLDVGYTDTQYF.

The CDR3 sequence is CASSPGTSGYQTYNEQFF. For the CDR3, the DNA is TGTGCCAGCAGCCCTGGGACTAGCGGTTACCAAACCTACAATGAGCAGTTCTTC. The chain is built from TRBV7-6 and TRBJ2-1, with 11 bases that match TRBD2. The trim removed 5 bases at V and 2 bases at J, leaving 11 bases unmatched. CDR3 length: 18 residues. The V gene's germline CDR1 is SGHVS and CDR2 FNYEAQ.

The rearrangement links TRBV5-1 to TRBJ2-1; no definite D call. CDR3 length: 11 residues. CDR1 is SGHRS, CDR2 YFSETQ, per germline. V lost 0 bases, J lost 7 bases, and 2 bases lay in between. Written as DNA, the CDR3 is TGCGCCAGCAGCTTGGGGAATGAGCAGTTCTTC. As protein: CASSLGNEQFF. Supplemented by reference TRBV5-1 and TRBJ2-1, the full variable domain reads KAGVTQTPRYLIKTRGQQVTLSCSPISGHRSVSWYQQTPGQGLQFLFEYFSETQRNKGNFPGRFSGRQFSNSRSEMNVSTLELGDSALYLCASSLGNEQFFGPGTRLTVL.

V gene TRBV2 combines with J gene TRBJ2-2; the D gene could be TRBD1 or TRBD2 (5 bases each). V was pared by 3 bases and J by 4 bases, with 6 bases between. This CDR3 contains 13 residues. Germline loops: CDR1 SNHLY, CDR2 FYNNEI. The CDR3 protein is CASSEGPTGELFF. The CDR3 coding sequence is TGTGCCAGCAGTGAGGGACCCACCGGGGAGCTGTTTTTT. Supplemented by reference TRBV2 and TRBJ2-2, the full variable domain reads EPEVTQTPSHQVTQMGQEVILRCVPISNHLYFYWYRQILGQKVEFLVSFYNNEISEKSEIFDDQFSVERPDGSNFTLKIRSTKLEDSAMYFCASSEGPTGELFFGEGSRLTVL.

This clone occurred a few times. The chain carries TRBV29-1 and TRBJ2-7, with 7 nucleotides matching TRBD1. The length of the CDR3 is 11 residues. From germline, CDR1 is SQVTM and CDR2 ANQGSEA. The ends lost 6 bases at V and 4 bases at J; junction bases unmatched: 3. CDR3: CSVVTGYEQYF. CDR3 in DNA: TGCAGCGTCGTGACAGGGTACGAGCAGTACTTC.

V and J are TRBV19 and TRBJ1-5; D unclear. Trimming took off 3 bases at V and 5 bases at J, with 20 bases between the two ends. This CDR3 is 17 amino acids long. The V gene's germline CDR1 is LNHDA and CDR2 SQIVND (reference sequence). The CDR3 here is CASSIFPGSAPDQPQHF. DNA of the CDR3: TGTGCCAGTAGTATTTTCCCGGGGTCCGCCCCGGATCAGCCCCAGCATTTT.

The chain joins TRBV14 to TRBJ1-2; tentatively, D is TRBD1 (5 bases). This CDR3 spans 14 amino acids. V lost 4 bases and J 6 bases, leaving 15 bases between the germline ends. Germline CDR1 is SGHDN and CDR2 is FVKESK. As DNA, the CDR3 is TGTGCCAGCAGCCGCAGGGCCACGGTGAATGGCTACACCTTC. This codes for CASSRRATVNGYTF. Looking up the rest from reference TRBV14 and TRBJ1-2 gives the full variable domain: EAGVTQFPSHSVIEKGQTVTLRCDPISGHDNLYWYRRVMGKEIKFLLHFVKESKQDESGMPNNRFLAERTGGTYSTLKVQPAELEDSGVYFCASSRRATVNGYTFGSGTRLTVV.

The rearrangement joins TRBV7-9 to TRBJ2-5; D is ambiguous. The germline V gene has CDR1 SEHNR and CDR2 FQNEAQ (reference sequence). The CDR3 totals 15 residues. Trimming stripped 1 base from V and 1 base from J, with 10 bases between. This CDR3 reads CASSLGVGRQETQYF. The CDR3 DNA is TGTGCCAGCAGCTTAGGTGTAGGGCGCCAAGAGACCCAGTACTTC.

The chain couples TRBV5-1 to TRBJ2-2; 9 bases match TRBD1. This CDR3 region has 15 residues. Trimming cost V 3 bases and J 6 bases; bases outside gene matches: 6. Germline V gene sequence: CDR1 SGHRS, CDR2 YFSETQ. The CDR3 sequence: CASSSLTGGSGELFF. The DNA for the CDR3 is TGCGCCAGCAGCTCGTTGACAGGGGGATCCGGGGAGCTGTTTTTT.

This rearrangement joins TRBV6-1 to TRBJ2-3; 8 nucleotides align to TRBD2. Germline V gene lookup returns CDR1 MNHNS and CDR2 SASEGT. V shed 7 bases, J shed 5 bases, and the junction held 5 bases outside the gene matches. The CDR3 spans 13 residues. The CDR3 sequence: CASTGGQRDTQYF. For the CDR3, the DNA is TGTGCCAGCACGGGGGGGCAGAGAGATACGCAGTATTTT.

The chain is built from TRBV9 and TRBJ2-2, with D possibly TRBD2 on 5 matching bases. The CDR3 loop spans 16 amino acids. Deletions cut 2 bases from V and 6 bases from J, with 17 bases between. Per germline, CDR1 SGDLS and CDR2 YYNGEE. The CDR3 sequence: CASSVFRHPEAGELFF. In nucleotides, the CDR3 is TGTGCCAGCAGCGTTTTTCGACACCCGGAGGCCGGGGAGCTGTTTTTT.

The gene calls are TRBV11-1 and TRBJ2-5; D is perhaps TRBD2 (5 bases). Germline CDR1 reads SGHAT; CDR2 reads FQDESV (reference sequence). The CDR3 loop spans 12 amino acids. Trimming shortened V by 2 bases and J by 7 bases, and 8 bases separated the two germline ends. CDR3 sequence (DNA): TGTGCCAGCAGCTTACCAGGAGGGACCCAGTACTTC. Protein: CASSLPGGTQYF.

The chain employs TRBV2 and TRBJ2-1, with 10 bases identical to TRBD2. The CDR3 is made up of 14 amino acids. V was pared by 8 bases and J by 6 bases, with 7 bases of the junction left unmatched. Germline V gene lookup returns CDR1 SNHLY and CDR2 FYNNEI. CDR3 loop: CASHSGGAVNEQFF. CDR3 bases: TGTGCCAGCCACAGCGGGGGGGCCGTCAATGAGCAGTTCTTC.